The 21 T cell receptor beta chains below were found in one sample sequenced in a study of T-cell memory formation after mild COVID-19. MiXCR, run by TCRdb on the 5' RACE reads, gives a single entry per CDR3 protein. The table shows around 140,000 distinct CDR3 sequences, with less than 20% occurring only once. The sequencing input was PBMCs or a T cell subset sorted from them (not recorded which). These receptors came from an adult woman who had mild COVID-19 (a few samples of this study predate the infection). Cell type and time point are not known.

The rearrangement uses TRBV20-1 and TRBJ2-7, with 7 nucleotides matching TRBD1. V was clipped by 3 bases and J by 3 bases; unmatched bases: 8. This CDR3 contains 14 residues. The V gene's germline CDR1 is DFQATT and CDR2 SNEGSKA (reference sequence). CDR3: CSASPWTGGYEQYF. DNA for the CDR3: TGCAGTGCTAGTCCTTGGACAGGAGGCTACGAGCAGTACTTC.

The chain links TRBV5-1 to TRBJ2-3, with 10 nucleotides matching TRBD2. V lost 9 bases and J lost 6; bases outside the gene matches: 13. This CDR3 spans 15 amino acids. Germline values: CDR1 SGHRS, CDR2 YFSETQ. CDR3 residues: CATTSSGRARDTQYF. CDR3 DNA sequence: TGCGCCACCACGAGCAGCGGGAGGGCACGGGATACGCAGTATTTT.

This clonotype showed up just a few times. This chain uses TRBV3-1 with TRBJ2-3; 10 bases fit TRBD2. Germline V gives CDR1 LGHDT, CDR2 YNNKEL (reference sequence). J was trimmed by 5 bases and V by 8 bases; bases with no gene match: 13. This CDR3 spans 16 amino acids. The CDR3 DNA is TGTGCCAGCGGAAGGTCAGCGGGGGGGCCGGGAGATACGCAGTATTTT. Protein product: CASGRSAGGPGDTQYF.

This clonotype was seen repeatedly, ten times or more. J is TRBJ2-1 and V is TRBV5-4; unclear D gene. The germline V gene has CDR1 SGHNT and CDR2 YYREEE (reference sequence). The CDR3 runs to 13 residues. The V gene lost 2 bases and the J gene lost 4 bases, with 7 bases spanning the gap. The CDR3 protein is CASSLRPYNEQFF. CDR3 DNA: TGTGCCAGCAGCTTACGACCGTACAATGAGCAGTTCTTC.

The V call is TRBV7-2, the J call TRBJ2-3; possibly TRBD1 for D (5 bases). V was pared by 5 bases and J by 0 bases, with 12 bases between. Per germline, CDR1 SGHTA and CDR2 FQGNSA. The CDR3 loop spans 15 amino acids. The CDR3 DNA follows: TGTGCCAGCAGCCTCCGACAGACTAGCACAGATACGCAGTATTTT. This gives the protein CASSLRQTSTDTQYF. Filled out from reference TRBV7-2 and TRBJ2-3, the complete variable domain reads GAGVSQSPSNKVTEKGKDVELRCDPISGHTALYWYRQSLGQGLEFLIYFQGNSAPDKSGLPSDRFSAERTGGSVSTLTIQRTQQEDSAVYLCASSLRQTSTDTQYFGPGTRLTVL.

This clonotype was seen a handful of times. This sequence joins TRBV25-1 and TRBJ2-2; D is perhaps TRBD1 (5 bases). Trimming cost V 5 bases and J 5 bases, with 12 bases left between them. Germline V lookup: CDR1 MGHDK, CDR2 SYGVNS. The CDR3 runs 14 residues. The CDR3: CASSFREGTGELFF. DNA of the CDR3: TGTGCCAGCAGTTTCAGGGAAGGGACCGGGGAGCTGTTTTTT.

The V gene is TRBV7-2, the J gene TRBJ1-2; no clear D gene. V lost 5 bases to trimming and J lost 7 bases, with 11 bases between them. Germline-derived CDR1 and CDR2 are SGHTA and FQGNSA. The CDR3 length is 12 residues. CDR3 coding DNA: TGTGCCAGCAGCCAGACGGGATTTGGCTACACCTTC. Its protein is CASSQTGFGYTF.

The sample holds a few counts of this clonotype. The V and J genes are TRBV12-3 or TRBV12-4 and TRBJ2-1, with D perhaps given as TRBD1 or TRBD2 (5 bases each). Trimming removed 5 bases at V and 10 bases at J, with 12 bases between. The CDR3 length is 12 residues. As DNA, the CDR3 is TGTGCCAGCAGTCCCCTTTGGGGGGAGCAGTTCTTC. Amino acids: CASSPLWGEQFF.

This clonotype was seen repeatedly, ten times or more. V and J are TRBV29-1 and TRBJ2-2, with D perhaps matching TRBD2 (5 bases). Trimming pared 5 bases from V and 3 bases from J, leaving 13 bases between. The CDR3 spans 14 residues. Germline V gene lookup returns CDR1 SQVTM and CDR2 ANQGSEA. CDR3 sequence reads: CSVREGLYTGELFF. The CDR3 bases are TGCAGCGTTCGAGAGGGCCTTTACACCGGGGAGCTGTTTTTT.

In its sample, this clonotype was seen a few times. Here the CDR3 reads CASSQVPGTDMNTEAFF. CDR3 nucleotides: TGTGCCAGCAGCCAAGTTCCCGGGACAGATATGAACACTGAAGCTTTCTTT. The chain couples TRBV4-2 to TRBJ1-1; TRBD1 matches 7 bases. Trimming cost V 1 base and J 0 bases; bases outside gene matches: 8. The germline V gene encodes CDR1 LGHNA and CDR2 YNFKEQ. This CDR3 spans 17 amino acids.

This clonotype appeared a few times. The chain combines TRBV5-1 with TRBJ2-2; 8 positions match TRBD1. The CDR3 is 15 residues long. Germline V lookup: CDR1 SGHRS, CDR2 YFSETQ. The V gene end was trimmed by 4 bases and the J gene end by 3 bases; junction bases not matched to a gene: 5. CDR3 coding DNA: TGCGCCAGCAGCCTCAGGGGGCGAGACACCGGGGAGCTGTTTTTT. It specifies CASSLRGRDTGELFF. The variable domain in full, completed from reference TRBV5-1 and TRBJ2-2, reads KAGVTQTPRYLIKTRGQQVTLSCSPISGHRSVSWYQQTPGQGLQFLFEYFSETQRNKGNFPGRFSGRQFSNSRSEMNVSTLELGDSALYLCASSLRGRDTGELFFGEGSRLTVL.

V usage is TRBV6-2 or TRBV6-3 and J usage is TRBJ1-2; D perhaps matches TRBD1 (5 bases). Germline lookup yields CDR1 MNHEY and CDR2 SVGEGT. V shed 6 bases and J shed 4 bases, with 15 bases lying between them. CDR3 size: 14 residues. This chain's CDR3 is CASSFSPGLYGYTF. The CDR3 DNA reads as TGTGCCAGCAGCTTCTCCCCGGGGCTCTATGGCTACACCTTC.

This clonotype has a count of ten or more. The rearrangement uses TRBV7-9 and TRBJ2-7, with D perhaps TRBD1 (6 bases). Germline loops: CDR1 SEHNR, CDR2 FQNEAQ (reference sequence). Trimming pared 5 bases from V and 6 bases from J, leaving 14 bases between. CDR3 size: 13 residues. CDR3 in amino acids: CASSQDSSREQYF. In nucleotides, the CDR3 is TGTGCCAGCAGCCAGGACAGTTCACGCGAGCAGTACTTC.

This chain uses TRBV4-3 with TRBJ2-3, with 9 bases aligning to TRBD2. This CDR3 spans 16 amino acids. J was trimmed by 7 bases and V by 0 bases; bases with no gene match: 8. CDR1 and CDR2 (germline): LGHNA, YSLEER. CDR3 sequence reads: CASSQDAGGTLNTQYF. The CDR3 DNA reads TGCGCCAGCAGCCAAGATGCGGGAGGGACTTTAAATACGCAGTATTTT.

This clonotype was counted many times. The V call is TRBV29-1, the J call TRBJ2-1; 8 bases match TRBD2. This CDR3 is 14 amino acids long. Germline V gives CDR1 SQVTM, CDR2 ANQGSEA. V lost 7 bases, J lost 0 bases, and 5 bases stayed unmatched. The CDR3 DNA follows: TGCAGCGGTGTGCGGGGGGCCTCCTACAATGAGCAGTTCTTC. Protein sequence: CSGVRGASYNEQFF.

The chain uses TRBV12-3 or TRBV12-4 and TRBJ2-7, with 14 positions matching TRBD2. J gave up 2 bases and V 6 bases, and 9 bases lay outside the gene matches. The CDR3 is made up of 17 amino acids. DNA of the CDR3: TGTGCCAGCAGCCGACGACTAGCGGGAGGGCTGACCTACGAGCAGTACTTC. Amino acids: CASSRRLAGGLTYEQYF.

The rearrangement uses TRBV5-5 and TRBJ2-2; D not resolved. The CDR3 is 15 amino acids. Trimming shortened V by 2 bases and J by 0 bases, and 8 bases separated the two germline ends. Germline loops: CDR1 SGHKS, CDR2 YYEKEE (reference sequence). The CDR3 here is CASSFGVANTGELFF. The CDR3 coding sequence is TGTGCCAGCAGCTTCGGCGTAGCGAACACCGGGGAGCTGTTTTTT.

The chain joins TRBV12-3 or TRBV12-4 to TRBJ1-1, with TRBD1 as a possible D gene (5 bases). Trimming shortened V by 1 base and J by 4 bases, and 13 bases separated the two germline ends. This CDR3 has 15 residues. CDR3 loop: CASSLVAGAATEAFF. In DNA form, the CDR3 reads TGTGCCAGCAGTTTAGTAGCTGGGGCGGCCACTGAAGCTTTCTTT.

CDR3 residues: CSVVRQGGSSYNEQFF. The CDR3 nucleotides are TGCAGCGTTGTCCGCCAGGGCGGTAGCTCCTACAATGAGCAGTTCTTC. V gene TRBV29-1 combines with J gene TRBJ2-1; D may be TRBD1 (5 bases). CDR1 is SQVTM and CDR2 is ANQGSEA in the germline V gene. Trimming shortened V by 4 bases and J by 0 bases, and 16 bases separated the two germline ends. The CDR3 has 16 residues.

V gene TRBV5-1 combines with J gene TRBJ1-2; D not certain. The germline V gene has CDR1 SGHRS and CDR2 YFSETQ. The V and J ends lost 0 bases and 8 bases respectively, with 8 bases between them. This CDR3 has 12 amino acids. CDR3 protein: CASSLDLFGYTF. In nucleotides, the CDR3 is TGCGCCAGCAGCTTGGACCTCTTCGGCTACACCTTC.

This clonotype was picked up a small number of times. The rearrangement uses TRBV6-6 and TRBJ1-1; D remains unclear. CDR1 and CDR2 (germline): MNHNY, SVGAGI (reference sequence). Trimming removed 2 bases from V and 1 base from J, with 5 bases in between. This CDR3 is built from 13 residues. The CDR3 loop is CASSYRQNTEAFF. CDR3 in DNA: TGTGCCAGCAGTTACCGCCAGAACACTGAAGCTTTCTTT.